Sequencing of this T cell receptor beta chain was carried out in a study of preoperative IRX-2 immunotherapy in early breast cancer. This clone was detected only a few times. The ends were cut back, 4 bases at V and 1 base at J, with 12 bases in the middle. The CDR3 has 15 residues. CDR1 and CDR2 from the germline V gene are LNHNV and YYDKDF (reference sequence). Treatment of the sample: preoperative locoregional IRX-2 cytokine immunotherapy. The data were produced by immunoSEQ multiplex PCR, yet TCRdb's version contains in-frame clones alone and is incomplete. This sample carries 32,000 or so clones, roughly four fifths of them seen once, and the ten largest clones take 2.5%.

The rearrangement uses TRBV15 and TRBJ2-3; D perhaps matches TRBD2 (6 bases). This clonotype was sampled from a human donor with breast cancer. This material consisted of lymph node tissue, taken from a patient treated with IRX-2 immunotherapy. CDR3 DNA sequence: TGTGCCACCAGCAAGCAAACGGGAGGCACAGATACGCAGTATTTT. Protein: CATSKQTGGTDTQYF.